These 26 T cell receptor beta chains came from one sample sequenced in a study of T cells after yellow fever vaccination. MiXCR, applied by TCRdb to the 5' RACE reads, yields one record per CDR3 protein. The sample has under 350,000 distinct CDR3 sequences, roughly 4.3% seen once. Source: PBMCs, taken 5 days after the yellow fever booster vaccination. The receptors here all came from a man between 18 and 35 years old who received the YFV17D yellow fever vaccine.

V and J are TRBV5-1 and TRBJ2-3, with D possibly being TRBD2 (5 bases). The CDR3 totals 15 residues. The germline V gene has CDR1 SGHRS and CDR2 YFSETQ. Trimming pared 3 bases from V and 0 bases from J, leaving 11 bases between. The CDR3 sequence: CASSSISASTDTQYF. The CDR3 region has the DNA TGCGCCAGCAGCTCCATTAGCGCTAGCACAGATACGCAGTATTTT.

This clonotype was found many times. V and J are TRBV6-5 and TRBJ2-7, with TRBD1 identical over 8 bases. Per germline, CDR1 MNHEY and CDR2 SVGAGI. CDR3 length equals 13 residues. V was pared by 7 bases and J by 2 bases, with 4 bases of the junction left unmatched. CDR3 sequence: CASNLQGAYEQYF. The CDR3 region has the DNA TGTGCCAGCAACTTACAGGGGGCCTACGAGCAGTACTTC.

This chain joins TRBV6-6 and TRBJ1-4; weak D call: TRBD1 (5 bases). Trimming left V 0 bases short and J 2 bases short, with 16 bases between. This CDR3 region has 18 residues. The germline CDR1 and CDR2 sequences are MNHNY and SVGAGI (reference sequence). This CDR3 reads CASSYSRDGDGTNEKLFF. The DNA for the CDR3 is TGTGCCAGCAGTTACTCGAGGGACGGCGACGGCACTAATGAAAAACTGTTTTTT.

This clonotype occurred a few times. The rearrangement uses TRBV4-1 and TRBJ2-3, with 7 bases aligning to TRBD2. After removal of 0 bases from V and 4 bases from J, the junction contained 4 bases not matched to a gene. CDR1 MGHRA and CDR2 YSYEKL come from the germline V gene. The CDR3 loop spans 15 amino acids. The CDR3 spells CASSQEGAGADTQYF. For the CDR3, the DNA is TGCGCCAGCAGCCAAGAAGGGGCGGGGGCAGATACGCAGTATTTT.

This clonotype was found a few times. This chain links TRBV12-3 or TRBV12-4 with TRBJ1-6; TRBD1 is a possible D gene (5 bases). V was pared by 5 bases and J by 7 bases, with 12 bases between. This CDR3 has 14 residues. CDR3 amino acids: CASSLSGLNSPLHF. CDR3 sequence (DNA): TGTGCCAGCAGTCTCTCAGGGTTGAATTCACCCCTCCACTTT.

This clonotype turned up a few times. J is TRBJ2-6 and V is TRBV3-1; 7 bases match TRBD2. The CDR3 sequence is 16 residues long. Germline CDR1 is LGHDT and CDR2 is YNNKEL (reference sequence). The junction had 6 bases not matched to a gene; V was cut back by 4 bases and J by 3 bases. The CDR3 loop is CASSREGFVGANVLTF. CDR3 coding DNA: TGTGCCAGCAGCCGGGAGGGTTTCGTTGGGGCCAACGTCCTGACTTTC.

The table lists this clonotype with a few counts. The chain combines TRBV3-1 with TRBJ1-1, with 7 positions matching TRBD1. The length of the CDR3 is 16 residues. The germline CDR1 and CDR2 sequences are LGHDT and YNNKEL (reference sequence). The trim removed 1 base at V and 1 base at J, leaving 6 bases unmatched. The CDR3 is CASSQVFRQGNTEAFF. As DNA, the CDR3 is TGTGCCAGCAGCCAAGTATTTAGACAGGGGAACACTGAAGCTTTCTTT.

CDR3 in DNA: TGCGCCAGCAGCATGAGGACCGCCGTCGAGACCCAGTACTTC. It codes for CASSMRTAVETQYF. The V and J genes are TRBV5-1 and TRBJ2-5; D gene unclear. V gave up 4 bases and J gave up 5 bases, with 15 bases separating them. The CDR3 runs to 14 residues. CDR1 and CDR2 from the germline V gene are SGHRS and YFSETQ.

The table lists this clonotype with a few counts. This chain joins TRBV20-1 and TRBJ2-4, with D possibly matching TRBD1 (6 bases). The germline V gene encodes CDR1 DFQATT and CDR2 SNEGSKA (reference sequence). Between the trimmed V and J ends, which lost 3 bases and 0 bases, there was a span of 12 bases. The CDR3 covers 15 residues. CDR3 in amino acids: CSARGAKGAKNIQYF. CDR3 in DNA: TGCAGTGCTAGGGGGGCCAAGGGAGCCAAAAACATTCAGTACTTC.

The chain links TRBV7-2 to TRBJ2-3, with TRBD2 as a possible D gene (6 bases). This CDR3 comprises 16 residues. Germline CDR1 SGHTA, CDR2 FQGNSA. V lost 5 bases and J lost 0, with 15 bases in between. This CDR3 is CASSPGTATSTDTQYF. CDR3 DNA sequence: TGTGCCAGCAGCCCGGGGACTGCCACTAGCACAGATACGCAGTATTTT.

This clonotype has at least ten counts. The CDR3 loop reads CASSFQRGGGTDTQYF. The CDR3 DNA is TGTGCCAGCAGCTTCCAGCGGGGGGGGGGCACAGATACGCAGTATTTT. The V and J genes are TRBV7-2 and TRBJ2-3; 10 bases line up with TRBD2. CDR1 and CDR2 from the germline V gene are SGHTA and FQGNSA. Unmatched junction bases numbered 4, after V lost 3 bases and J lost 1 base. This CDR3 contains 16 residues.

In this sample, this clonotype turned up a few times. V gene TRBV6-2 or TRBV6-3 combines with J gene TRBJ2-1, with a tentative D call TRBD2 (6 bases). The germline gives CDR1 MNHEY, CDR2 SVGEGT. The CDR3 is 13 amino acids. Trimming pared 11 bases from V and 8 bases from J, leaving 19 bases between. The CDR3 protein is CAYGRGIGDEQFF. In DNA, the CDR3 is TGTGCCTACGGACGGGGGATCGGCGATGAGCAGTTCTTC.

This clonotype was detected ten times or more. The chain is built from TRBV18 and TRBJ2-7, with 10 nucleotides matching TRBD1. Germline assignment: CDR1 KGHSH and CDR2 LQKENI. This CDR3 region has 14 residues. Trimming took 8 bases from V and 4 from J; bases not matched to a gene: 8. CDR3 protein: CASSLTGGSYEQYV. Here the CDR3 DNA reads TGTGCCAGCAGCTTGACAGGGGGCTCGTACGAGCAGTACGTC.

The rearrangement joins TRBV6-1 to TRBJ2-1; TRBD1 or TRBD2 may be the D gene (5 bases each). This CDR3 spans 15 amino acids. V lost 5 bases to trimming and J lost 0 bases, with 11 bases between them. Germline CDR1 is MNHNS and CDR2 is SASEGT. The CDR3, as DNA: TGTGCCAGCAGTACCCGGGACGGCTCCTACAATGAGCAGTTCTTC. Its translation: CASSTRDGSYNEQFF.

The V and J genes are TRBV12-3 or TRBV12-4 and TRBJ1-6, with no clear D. The ends were cut back, 7 bases at V and 13 bases at J, with 17 bases in the middle. The CDR3 length is 13 residues. The DNA for the CDR3 is TGTGCCAGCACCGAAAATCAAGGGAGTCCCCTCCACTTT. This encodes CASTENQGSPLHF.

This clonotype was observed at least ten times. The V gene is TRBV7-2, the J gene TRBJ2-3; D call uncertain. The germline V gene encodes CDR1 SGHTA and CDR2 FQGNSA. V was cut by 1 base and J by 2 bases, with 7 bases left in between. This CDR3 region has 14 residues. The CDR3 loop is CASSLDGNTDTQYF. CDR3 nucleotides: TGTGCCAGCAGCTTAGACGGAAACACAGATACGCAGTATTTT.

This clonotype has just a few counts. V is TRBV7-2 and J is TRBJ2-5; D tentatively fits TRBD1 or TRBD2 (6 bases each). V was shortened by 5 bases and J by 0 bases, with 13 bases between the two germline ends. The CDR3 has 15 amino acids. CDR1 SGHTA and CDR2 FQGNSA come from the germline V gene. The CDR3 bases are TGTGCCAGCAGCCCCTATGGGGGGCACCAAGAGACCCAGTACTTC. Translating it yields CASSPYGGHQETQYF.

The chain employs TRBV12-3 or TRBV12-4 and TRBJ1-1; D uncertain. Trimming pared 6 bases from V and 6 bases from J, leaving 14 bases between. This CDR3 region has 13 residues. CDR3 bases: TGTGCCAGCAGCCTCTGGGGTCCCGCTGAAGCTTTCTTT. This codes for CASSLWGPAEAFF.

The rearrangement joins TRBV19 to TRBJ2-2; 8 positions agree with TRBD1. The V segment lost 9 bases and the J segment 1 base; nucleotides outside the gene matches: 4. Germline V lookup: CDR1 LNHDA, CDR2 SQIVND (reference sequence). The CDR3 length is 14 residues. CDR3 loop: CASLGTGNTGELFF. The CDR3 DNA is TGTGCCAGCCTCGGGACAGGGAACACCGGGGAGCTGTTTTTT.

This rearrangement joins TRBV5-1 to TRBJ2-7; 12 nucleotides line up with TRBD1. The trim removed 3 bases at V and 6 bases at J, leaving 10 bases unmatched. Germline CDR1 reads SGHRS; CDR2 reads YFSETQ. The CDR3 has 16 amino acids. The CDR3: CASSSPIRDRGPEQYF. DNA of the CDR3: TGCGCCAGCAGCTCGCCAATTCGGGACAGGGGGCCCGAGCAGTACTTC.

This clonotype was found a few times. This rearrangement joins TRBV6-6 to TRBJ2-2, with D hard to call. The CDR3 covers 11 residues. With 8 bases removed from V and 4 bases from J, the gap between germline ends came to 5 bases. CDR1 is MNHNY, CDR2 SVGAGI, per germline (reference sequence). The CDR3 sequence is CASFGTGELFF. Here the CDR3 DNA reads TGTGCCAGCTTCGGCACCGGGGAGCTGTTTTTT.

The chain recombines TRBV27 with TRBJ2-7; no definite D call. The germline CDR1 and CDR2 sequences are MNHEY and SMNVEV (reference sequence). The CDR3 runs to 14 residues. V lost 2 bases and J lost 3, with 11 bases in between. The CDR3 is CASSLVSKGYEQYF. Written as DNA, the CDR3 is TGTGCCAGCAGTTTAGTCAGCAAGGGCTACGAGCAGTACTTC.

This clonotype has at least ten counts. The CDR3 protein is CASSLMGQGNSPLHF. The CDR3 region has the DNA TGTGCCAGCAGTTTAATGGGACAGGGGAATTCACCCCTCCACTTT. The chain combines TRBV12-3 or TRBV12-4 with TRBJ1-6; 10 positions match TRBD1. This CDR3 has 15 amino acids. J lost 7 bases, V lost 2 bases, and 2 bases had no gene match.

The chain couples TRBV7-6 to TRBJ2-7; D might be TRBD1 or TRBD2, each matching 5 bases. CDR1 is SGHVS, CDR2 FNYEAQ, per germline. Trimming cost V 4 bases and J 4 bases, with 17 bases left between them. The CDR3 has 15 residues. The CDR3 is CASSSQRGPSYEQYF. The CDR3 coding sequence is TGTGCCAGCAGCTCCCAACGGGGACCCTCATACGAGCAGTACTTC.

Many counts were recorded for this clonotype. The chain recombines TRBV5-4 with TRBJ2-5; a possible D gene is TRBD2 (6 bases). Germline-derived CDR1 and CDR2 are SGHNT and YYREEE (reference sequence). There are 16 residues in the CDR3. V was trimmed by 5 bases and J by 4 bases, leaving 21 bases between them. The CDR3 nucleotides are TGTGCCAGCAGGGAGAGGTCTACTAGCCCCCCAGAGACCCAGTACTTC. Amino acids: CASRERSTSPPETQYF.

This clonotype came up many times. V is TRBV20-1 and J is TRBJ2-3; TRBD2 might be the D (5 bases). The V gene lost 6 bases and the J gene lost 0 bases, with 10 bases spanning the gap. Germline CDR1 DFQATT, CDR2 SNEGSKA (reference sequence). This CDR3 contains 13 residues. CDR3 protein: CSAPLGSTDTQYF. The CDR3 DNA reads TGCAGTGCACCACTAGGGAGCACAGATACGCAGTATTTT.